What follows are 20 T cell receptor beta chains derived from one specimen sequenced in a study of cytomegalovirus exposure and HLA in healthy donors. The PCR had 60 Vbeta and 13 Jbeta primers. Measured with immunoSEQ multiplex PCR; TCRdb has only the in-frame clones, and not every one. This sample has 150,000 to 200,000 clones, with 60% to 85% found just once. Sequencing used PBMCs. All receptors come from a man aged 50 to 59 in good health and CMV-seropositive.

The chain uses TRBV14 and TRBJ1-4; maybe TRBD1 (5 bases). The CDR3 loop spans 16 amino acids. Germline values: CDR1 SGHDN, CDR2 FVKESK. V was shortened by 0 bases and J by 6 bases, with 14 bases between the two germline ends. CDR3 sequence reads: CASSQDSFWGDEKLFF. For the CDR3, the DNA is TGTGCCAGCAGCCAAGATAGCTTTTGGGGGGATGAAAAACTGTTTTTT.

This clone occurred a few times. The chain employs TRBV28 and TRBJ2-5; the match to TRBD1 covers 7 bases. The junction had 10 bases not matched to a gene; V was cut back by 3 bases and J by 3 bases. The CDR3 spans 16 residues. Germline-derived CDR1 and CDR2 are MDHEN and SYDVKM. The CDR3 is CASSFPQGQHKETQYF. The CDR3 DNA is TGTGCCAGCAGTTTCCCGCAGGGACAGCACAAAGAGACCCAGTACTTC.

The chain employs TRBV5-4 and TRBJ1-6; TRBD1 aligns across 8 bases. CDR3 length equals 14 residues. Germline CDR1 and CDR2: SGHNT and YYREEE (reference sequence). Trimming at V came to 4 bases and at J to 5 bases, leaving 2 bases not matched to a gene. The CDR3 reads CASSPTGDNSPLHF. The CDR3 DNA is TGTGCCAGCAGCCCGACAGGGGATAATTCACCCCTCCACTTT.

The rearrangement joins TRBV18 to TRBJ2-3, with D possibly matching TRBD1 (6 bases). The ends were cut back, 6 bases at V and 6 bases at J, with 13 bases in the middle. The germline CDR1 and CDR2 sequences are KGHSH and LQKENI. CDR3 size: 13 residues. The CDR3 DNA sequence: TGTGCCAGCTCCCCTACAGGGTTGGATACGCAGTATTTT. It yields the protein CASSPTGLDTQYF.

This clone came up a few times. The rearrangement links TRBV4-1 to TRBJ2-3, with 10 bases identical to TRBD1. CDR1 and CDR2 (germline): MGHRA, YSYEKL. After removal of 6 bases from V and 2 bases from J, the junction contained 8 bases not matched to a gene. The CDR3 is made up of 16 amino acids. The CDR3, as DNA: TGCGCCAGCAGGGATGACAGGGGGCTCGTCACAGATACGCAGTATTTT. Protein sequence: CASRDDRGLVTDTQYF.

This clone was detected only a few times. CDR3 residues: CASSVQQGSGAEAFF. The CDR3 DNA reads TGTGCCAGCAGCGTCCAACAGGGGAGCGGCGCTGAAGCTTTCTTT. V is TRBV9 and J is TRBJ1-1; 7 nucleotides align to TRBD1. CDR1 is SGDLS, CDR2 YYNGEE, per germline. V lost 2 bases and J lost 6; bases outside the gene matches: 10. The CDR3 runs 15 residues.

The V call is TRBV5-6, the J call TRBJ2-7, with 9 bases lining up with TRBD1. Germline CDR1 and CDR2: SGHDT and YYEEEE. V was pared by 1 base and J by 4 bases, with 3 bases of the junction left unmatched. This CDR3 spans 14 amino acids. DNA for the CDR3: TGTGCCAGCAGCTTGACAGGGGGCGGGTACGAGCAGTACTTC. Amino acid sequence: CASSLTGGGYEQYF.

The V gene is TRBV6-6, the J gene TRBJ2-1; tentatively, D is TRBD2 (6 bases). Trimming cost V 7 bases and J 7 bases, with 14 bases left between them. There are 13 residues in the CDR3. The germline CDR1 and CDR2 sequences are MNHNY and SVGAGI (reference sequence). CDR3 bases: TGTGCCAGCAACTATGGGGGGATGAATGAGCAGTTCTTC. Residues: CASNYGGMNEQFF.

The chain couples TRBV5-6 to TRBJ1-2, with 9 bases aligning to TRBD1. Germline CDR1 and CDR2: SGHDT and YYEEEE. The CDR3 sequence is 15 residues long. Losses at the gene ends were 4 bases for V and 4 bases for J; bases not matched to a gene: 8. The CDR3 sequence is CASSQGQGRSYGYTF. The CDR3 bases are TGTGCCAGCAGCCAAGGACAGGGGAGAAGCTATGGCTACACCTTC.

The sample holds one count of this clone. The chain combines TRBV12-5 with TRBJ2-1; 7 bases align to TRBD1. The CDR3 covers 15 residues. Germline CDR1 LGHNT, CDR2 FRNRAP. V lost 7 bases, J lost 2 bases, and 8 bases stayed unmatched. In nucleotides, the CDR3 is TGTGCTAGTGCCGCAGGGGGTTCCGCCTACAATGAGCAGTTCTTC. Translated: CASAAGGSAYNEQFF.

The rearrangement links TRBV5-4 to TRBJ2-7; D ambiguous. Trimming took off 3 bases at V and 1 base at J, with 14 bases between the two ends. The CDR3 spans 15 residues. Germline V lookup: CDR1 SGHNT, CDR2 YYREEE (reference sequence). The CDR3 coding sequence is TGTGCCAGCAGCTCCGGGTCCAAGGTTTCCTACGAGCAGTACTTC. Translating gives CASSSGSKVSYEQYF.

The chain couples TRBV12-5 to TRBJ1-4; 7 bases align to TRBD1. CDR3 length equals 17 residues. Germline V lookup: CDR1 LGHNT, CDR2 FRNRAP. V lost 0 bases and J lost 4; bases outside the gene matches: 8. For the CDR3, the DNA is TGTGCTAGTGGTTTGGTCCTTACCGGGACAGTTAATGAAAAACTGTTTTTT. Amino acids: CASGLVLTGTVNEKLFF.

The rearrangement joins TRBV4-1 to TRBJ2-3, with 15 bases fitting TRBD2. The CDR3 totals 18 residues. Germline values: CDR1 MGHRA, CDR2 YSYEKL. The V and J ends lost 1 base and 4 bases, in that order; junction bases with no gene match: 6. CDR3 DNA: TGCGCCAGCAGCCAAGGCGGACTAGCGGGGGGGCGGTCAGATACGCAGTATTTT. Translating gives CASSQGGLAGGRSDTQYF.

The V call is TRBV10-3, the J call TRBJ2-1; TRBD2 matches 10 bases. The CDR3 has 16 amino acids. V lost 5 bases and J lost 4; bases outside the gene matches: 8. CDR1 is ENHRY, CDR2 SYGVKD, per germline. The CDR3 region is CAISTGAGGAYNEQFF. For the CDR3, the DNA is TGTGCCATCAGTACAGGAGCGGGGGGGGCTTACAATGAGCAGTTCTTC.

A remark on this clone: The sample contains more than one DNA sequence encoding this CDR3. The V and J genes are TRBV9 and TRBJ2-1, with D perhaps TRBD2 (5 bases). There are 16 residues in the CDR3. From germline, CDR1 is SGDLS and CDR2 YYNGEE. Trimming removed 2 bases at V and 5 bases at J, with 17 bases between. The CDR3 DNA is TGTGCCAGCAGCGTGTATATCCTCGGGGAGAACAATGAGCAGTTCTTC. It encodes CASSVYILGENNEQFF.

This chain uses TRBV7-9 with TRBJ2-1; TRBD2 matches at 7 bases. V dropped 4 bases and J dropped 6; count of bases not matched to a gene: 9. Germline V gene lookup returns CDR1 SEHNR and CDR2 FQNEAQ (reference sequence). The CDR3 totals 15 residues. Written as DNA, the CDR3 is TGTGCCAGCAGCTCACGGATGGAGCGGGGCAATGAGCAGTTCTTC. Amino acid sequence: CASSSRMERGNEQFF. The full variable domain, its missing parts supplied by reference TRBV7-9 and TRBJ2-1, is DTGVSQNPRHKITKRGQNVTFRCDPISEHNRLYWYRQTLGQGPEFLTYFQNEAQLEKSRLLSDRFSAERPKGSFSTLEIQRTEQGDSAMYLCASSSRMERGNEQFFGPGTRLTVL.

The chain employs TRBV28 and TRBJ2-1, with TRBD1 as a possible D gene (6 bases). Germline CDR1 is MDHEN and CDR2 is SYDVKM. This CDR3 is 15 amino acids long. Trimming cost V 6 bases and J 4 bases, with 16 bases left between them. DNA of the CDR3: TGTGCCAGCAGAATACAGACAGGACCTTACAATGAGCAGTTCTTC. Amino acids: CASRIQTGPYNEQFF.

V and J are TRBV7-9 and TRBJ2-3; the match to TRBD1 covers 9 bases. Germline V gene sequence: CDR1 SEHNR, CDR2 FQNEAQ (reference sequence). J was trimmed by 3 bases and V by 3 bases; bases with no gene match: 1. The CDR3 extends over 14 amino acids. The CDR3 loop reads CASSFGTGTDTQYF. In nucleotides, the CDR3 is TGTGCCAGCAGCTTCGGGACAGGGACAGATACGCAGTATTTT.

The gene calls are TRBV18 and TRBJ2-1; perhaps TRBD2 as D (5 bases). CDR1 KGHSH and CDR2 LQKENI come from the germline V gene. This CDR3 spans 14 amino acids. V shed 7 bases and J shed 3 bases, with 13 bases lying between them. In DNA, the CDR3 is TGTGCCAGCTTTGGCTCTGCGGGCTACAATGAGCAGTTCTTC. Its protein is CASFGSAGYNEQFF.

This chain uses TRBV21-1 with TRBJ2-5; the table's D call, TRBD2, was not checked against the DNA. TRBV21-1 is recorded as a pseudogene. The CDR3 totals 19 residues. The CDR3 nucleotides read TGTGCCAGCAGCAAAGCTTCTCCAACGGGACTAGCGGGGGAAGAGACCCAGTACTTC. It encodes CASSKASPTGLAGEETQYF.